This T cell receptor beta chain was identified in a study of immune heterogeneity within non-small cell lung tumors. Study overall: The composition of the tumors was a handful of squamous cell carcinomas, some ten non-squamous carcinomas and 1 not otherwise specified.

This clonotype is deemed medium-sized. The antigen is not known. Notes on the study in general: Between one patient and another, high-frequency T-cell receptor beta clonotypes were largely distinct. Dominant CDR3 beta clonotypes repeated across a patient's tumor loci, while different loci held unique high-frequency clones.

Trimming at V came to 3 bases and at J to 3 bases, leaving 12 bases not matched to a gene. This CDR3 is built from 18 residues. Per the germline V gene, CDR1 is SEHNR and CDR2 is FQNEAQ (reference sequence). The TCR beta CDR3 region was amplified by multiplex PCR employing 32 V and 13 J primers. MiXCR, run by TCRdb on the multiplex PCR reads, gives a single entry per CDR3 protein. The table has roughly 10,000 distinct CDR3 sequences, about 30% seen once. With 600 ng used per sample, the template was genomic DNA from bulk tumor. During surgery, several far-apart biopsies were obtained from every primary tumor. The cohort was untreated, with newly diagnosed non-small cell lung cancer undergoing curative surgery. The donor pool consisted of newly diagnosed non-small cell lung cancer patients who were having surgery with curative intent.

The clonotype originates from a woman aged 50 to 60 with non-small cell lung cancer. V and J are TRBV7-9 and TRBJ1-1; TRBD1 matches 11 bases. Sequenced sample: lung tumor tissue. The DNA of the CDR3 is TGTGCCAGCAGCTTCCCAACCGGGACAGGGGGAGATGACACTGAAGCTTTCTTT. Translated, it gives CASSFPTGTGGDDTEAFF.